A selection of T cell receptor beta chains follows, all from one sample in a study of beta chain features in type 1 diabetes. Only in-frame clones appear in the TCRdb table, and some are missing; sequencing was by immunoSEQ multiplex PCR. The sample holds about 620,000 clones, roughly a sixth seen once. The sample taken for sequencing was naive CD4+ T cells from blood. Every receptor here comes from a man aged 18 to 29 in good health. CDR3s include the opening cysteine and the closing phenylalanine or tryptophan. D genes are given only for firm matches. Clone size appears in some rows only: once, few, many, or a class for an expanded clone.

abundance: -
v_gene: TRBV15
j_gene: TRBJ1-5
d_gene: -
CDR3aa: CATNRGFGNQPQHF
CDR3nt: TGTGCCACCAACAGAGGGTTCGGGAATCAGCCCCAGCATTTT

abundance: few
v_gene: TRBV2
j_gene: TRBJ2-1
d_gene: TRBD2
CDR3aa: CASSFSGRDSNEQFF
CDR3nt: TGTGCCAGCAGTTTTAGCGGGAGGGATTCCAATGAGCAGTTCTTC

abundance: -
v_gene: TRBV14
j_gene: TRBJ1-1
d_gene: -
CDR3aa: CASSHRVRGNTEAFF
CDR3nt: TGTGCCAGCAGCCATAGGGTCAGGGGGAACACTGAAGCTTTCTTT

abundance: -
v_gene: TRBV27
j_gene: TRBJ1-2
d_gene: -
CDR3aa: CASSLAGLGGYTF
CDR3nt: TGTGCCAGCAGTTTAGCGGGTTTAGGTGGCTACACCTTC

abundance: -
v_gene: TRBV2
j_gene: TRBJ2-7
d_gene: -
CDR3aa: CASGQVYEQYF
CDR3nt: TGTGCCAGCGGGCAGGTTTACGAGCAGTACTTC

abundance: -
v_gene: TRBV5-6
j_gene: TRBJ1-4
d_gene: TRBD1
CDR3aa: CASSLVGMDRGGEKLFF
CDR3nt: TGTGCCAGCAGCTTGGTAGGGATGGACAGGGGCGGTGAAAAACTGTTTTTT

abundance: few
v_gene: TRBV25-1
j_gene: TRBJ1-5
d_gene: -
CDR3aa: CASSEEAGHQPQHF
CDR3nt: TGTGCCAGCAGTGAGGAAGCAGGACATCAGCCCCAGCATTTT

abundance: -
v_gene: TRBV18
j_gene: TRBJ1-1
d_gene: TRBD1
CDR3aa: CASSLTAGTANTEAFF
CDR3nt: TGTGCCAGCTCACTCACCGCCGGGACAGCGAACACTGAAGCTTTCTTT

abundance: -
v_gene: TRBV14
j_gene: TRBJ2-2
d_gene: TRBD1
CDR3aa: CASSQQGTGFTGELFF
CDR3nt: TGTGCCAGCAGCCAACAAGGGACAGGGTTCACCGGGGAGCTGTTTTTT

abundance: -
v_gene: TRBV7-7
j_gene: TRBJ1-5
d_gene: -
CDR3aa: CASSLSGGQPQHF
CDR3nt: TGTGCTAGCAGCTTATCGGGAGGTCAGCCCCAGCATTTT

abundance: -
v_gene: TRBV4-1
j_gene: TRBJ2-7
d_gene: -
CDR3aa: CASSQDWGVGQYF
CDR3nt: TGCGCCAGCAGCCAAGATTGGGGTGTAGGGCAGTACTTC

abundance: -
v_gene: TRBV28
j_gene: TRBJ1-2
d_gene: -
CDR3aa: CASNLLIGYGYTF
CDR3nt: TGTGCCAGCAACCTTCTAATCGGCTATGGCTACACCTTC

abundance: -
v_gene: TRBV29-1
j_gene: TRBJ2-3
d_gene: -
CDR3aa: CSVGPHLGQYF
CDR3nt: TGCAGCGTGGGACCTCACTTAGGGCAGTATTTT

abundance: -
v_gene: TRBV9
j_gene: TRBJ1-1
d_gene: TRBD1
CDR3aa: CASSVEPQGANTEAFF
CDR3nt: TGTGCCAGCAGCGTAGAGCCACAGGGGGCGAACACTGAAGCTTTCTTT

abundance: -
v_gene: TRBV7-2
j_gene: TRBJ1-5
d_gene: -
CDR3aa: CASSLVRGRGNQPQHF
CDR3nt: TGTGCCAGCAGCTTAGTCAGGGGTAGAGGCAATCAGCCCCAGCATTTT

abundance: -
v_gene: TRBV4-1
j_gene: TRBJ1-6
d_gene: TRBD1
CDR3aa: CASSRQGVDNSPLHF
CDR3nt: TGCGCCAGCAGCCGACAGGGGGTGGATAATTCACCCCTCCACTTT

abundance: -
v_gene: TRBV28
j_gene: TRBJ1-5
d_gene: TRBD1
CDR3aa: CASGTGGGNQPQHF
CDR3nt: TGTGCCAGCGGAACAGGGGGCGGCAATCAGCCCCAGCATTTT

abundance: -
v_gene: TRBV15
j_gene: TRBJ2-1
d_gene: -
CDR3aa: CATSGWTVYNEQFF
CDR3nt: TGTGCCACCAGCGGTTGGACAGTCTACAATGAGCAGTTCTTC

abundance: -
v_gene: TRBV7-6
j_gene: TRBJ2-6
d_gene: TRBD1
CDR3aa: CASSPRDRVNSGANVLTF
CDR3nt: TGTGCCAGCAGCCCCCGGGACAGGGTTAACTCTGGGGCCAACGTCCTGACTTTC

abundance: -
v_gene: TRBV6-1
j_gene: TRBJ2-7
d_gene: -
CDR3aa: CASAGQGLYEQYF
CDR3nt: TGTGCCAGCGCTGGTCAGGGCCTTTACGAGCAGTACTTC

abundance: -
v_gene: TRBV5-4
j_gene: TRBJ2-7
d_gene: -
CDR3aa: CASSLRAREQYF
CDR3nt: TGTGCCAGCAGCTTGAGAGCTCGCGAGCAGTACTTC

abundance: -
v_gene: TRBV19
j_gene: TRBJ1-2
d_gene: -
CDR3aa: CASSIARGYTF
CDR3nt: TGTGCCAGTAGTATCGCGAGAGGCTACACCTTC

abundance: few
v_gene: TRBV10-3
j_gene: TRBJ2-2
d_gene: -
CDR3aa: CAISELEGGTGELFF
CDR3nt: TGTGCCATCAGTGAACTCGAGGGAGGCACCGGGGAGCTGTTTTTT

abundance: -
v_gene: TRBV19
j_gene: TRBJ2-1
d_gene: -
CDR3aa: CASSRGRVNNEQFF
CDR3nt: TGTGCCAGTAGTAGAGGAAGGGTGAACAATGAGCAGTTCTTC

abundance: -
v_gene: TRBV18
j_gene: TRBJ2-1
d_gene: TRBD2
CDR3aa: CASSPPSWTSGSNEQFF
CDR3nt: TGTGCCAGCTCACCACCTTCATGGACTAGCGGGAGTAATGAGCAGTTCTTC

abundance: few
v_gene: TRBV6-6
j_gene: TRBJ2-3
d_gene: -
CDR3aa: CASSLDGSTDTQYF
CDR3nt: TGTGCCAGCAGTCTGGACGGAAGCACAGATACGCAGTATTTT

abundance: -
v_gene: TRBV27
j_gene: TRBJ1-5
d_gene: -
CDR3aa: CASSLSLYDQPQHF
CDR3nt: TGTGCCAGCAGTTTATCCTTGTACGATCAGCCCCAGCATTTT

abundance: -
v_gene: TRBV9
j_gene: TRBJ2-5
d_gene: -
CDR3aa: CASSAIQGNQETQYF
CDR3nt: TGTGCCAGCAGCGCCATTCAGGGAAACCAAGAGACCCAGTACTTC

abundance: -
v_gene: TRBV18
j_gene: TRBJ1-2
d_gene: TRBD1
CDR3aa: CASSLDRVDKGYTF
CDR3nt: TGTGCCAGCTCACTGGACAGGGTTGACAAGGGCTACACCTTC

abundance: few
v_gene: TRBV29-1
j_gene: TRBJ1-3
d_gene: TRBD1
CDR3aa: CSVIGQGFGNTIYF
CDR3nt: TGCAGCGTAATCGGACAGGGGTTTGGAAACACCATATATTTT

abundance: -
v_gene: TRBV28
j_gene: TRBJ2-7
d_gene: -
CDR3aa: CASSFNQGAQYSYEQYF
CDR3nt: TGTGCCAGCAGTTTTAATCAAGGGGCGCAATACTCCTACGAGCAGTACTTC

abundance: -
v_gene: TRBV11-1
j_gene: TRBJ2-1
d_gene: TRBD2
CDR3aa: CASSYQAGGYNEQFF
CDR3nt: TGTGCCAGCAGCTACCAAGCGGGGGGATACAATGAGCAGTTCTTC

abundance: -
v_gene: TRBV5-4
j_gene: TRBJ2-5
d_gene: -
CDR3aa: CASSQARPPTGRETQYF
CDR3nt: TGTGCCAGCAGCCAAGCCAGACCCCCGACAGGGAGGGAGACCCAGTACTTC

abundance: few
v_gene: TRBV10-3
j_gene: TRBJ2-7
d_gene: TRBD1
CDR3aa: CAISDRDRGLNEQYF
CDR3nt: TGTGCCATCAGTGACCGGGACAGGGGGCTTAACGAGCAGTACTTC

abundance: -
v_gene: TRBV5-1
j_gene: TRBJ2-6
d_gene: -
CDR3aa: CASSPQGAGANVLTF
CDR3nt: TGCGCCAGCAGCCCCCAAGGGGCTGGGGCCAACGTCCTGACTTTC

abundance: few
v_gene: TRBV7-9
j_gene: TRBJ2-1
d_gene: TRBD2
CDR3aa: CASSGPSGGAYEQFF
CDR3nt: TGTGCCAGCAGCGGTCCTAGCGGGGGGGCTTATGAGCAGTTCTTC